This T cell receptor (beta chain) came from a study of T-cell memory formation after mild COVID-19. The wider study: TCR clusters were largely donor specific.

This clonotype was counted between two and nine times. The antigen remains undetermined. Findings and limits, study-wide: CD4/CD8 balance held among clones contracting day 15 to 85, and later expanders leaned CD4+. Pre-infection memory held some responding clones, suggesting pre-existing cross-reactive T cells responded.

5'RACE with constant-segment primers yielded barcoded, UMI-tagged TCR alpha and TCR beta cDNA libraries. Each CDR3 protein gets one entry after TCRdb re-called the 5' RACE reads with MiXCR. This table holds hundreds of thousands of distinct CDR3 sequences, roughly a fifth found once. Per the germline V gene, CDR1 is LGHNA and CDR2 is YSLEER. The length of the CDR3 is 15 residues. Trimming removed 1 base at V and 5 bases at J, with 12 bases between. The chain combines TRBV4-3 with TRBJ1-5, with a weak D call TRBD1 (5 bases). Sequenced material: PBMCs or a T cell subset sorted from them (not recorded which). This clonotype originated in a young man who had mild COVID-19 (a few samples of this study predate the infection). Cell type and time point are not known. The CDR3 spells CASSQGTVGDQPQHF. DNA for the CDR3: TGCGCCAGCAGCCAAGGGACGGTGGGGGATCAGCCCCAGCATTTT.